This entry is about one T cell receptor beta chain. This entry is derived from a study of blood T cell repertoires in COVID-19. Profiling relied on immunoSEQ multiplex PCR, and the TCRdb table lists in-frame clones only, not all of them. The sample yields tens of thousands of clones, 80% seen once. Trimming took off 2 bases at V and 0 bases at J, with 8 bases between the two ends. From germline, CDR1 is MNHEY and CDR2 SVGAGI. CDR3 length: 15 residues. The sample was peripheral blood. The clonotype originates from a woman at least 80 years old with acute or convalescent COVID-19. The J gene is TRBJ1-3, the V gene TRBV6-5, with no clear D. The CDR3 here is CASSYDSYSGNTIYF. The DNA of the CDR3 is TGTGCCAGCAGTTACGACTCCTACTCTGGAAACACCATATATTTT.